This is a list of T cell receptor beta chains from one sample in a study of early T cells in non-severe SARS-CoV-2 infection. MiXCR was run by TCRdb on the 5' RACE reads, yielding one entry per CDR3 protein. The sample has about 66,000 distinct CDR3 sequences; 20% to 25% are singletons. The sequenced sample was whole blood, obtained at baseline. All receptors derive from an adult who was a healthcare worker with PCR-confirmed SARS-CoV-2 infection or an uninfected control (not recorded which). Each CDR3 is given with its conserved first and last residue. The order of the fields is D gene, J gene, clone size, V gene, CDR3 DNA, CDR3 protein. A D gene is named only where the DNA matches it firmly. Size is stated for part of the rows, as once, few or many counts, or as a class when the clone is expanded.

NA TRBJ2-1 few TRBV20-1 TGCAGTGCTCCCTCCGGGCTTGGCGCCTCCTACAATGAGCAGTTCTTC CSAPSGLGASYNEQFF
NA TRBJ1-6 NA TRBV7-6 TGTGCCAGCAGCCTTGGCCCGGGGAATTCACCCCTCCACTTT CASSLGPGNSPLHF
NA TRBJ2-7 few TRBV5-1 TGCGCCAGCGGTGAGACAGTCCGAGGCGAGCAGTACTTC CASGETVRGEQYF
NA TRBJ2-7 NA TRBV7-6 TGTGCCAGCAGCTTAGGGGCCGCGAGCTACGAGCAGTACTTC CASSLGAASYEQYF
TRBD1 TRBJ1-1 few TRBV20-1 TGCAGTGCGGTGGACAGGAGCCTGAACACTGAAGCTTTCTTT CSAVDRSLNTEAFF
NA TRBJ1-2 few TRBV7-8 TGTGCCAGCAGCTTAGCGTCTCAGGGCTACACCTTC CASSLASQGYTF
TRBD1 TRBJ2-1 NA TRBV29-1 TGCAGCGCTGCCGGGACAGGGTACAATGAGCAGTTCTTC CSAAGTGYNEQFF
NA TRBJ2-1 few TRBV7-6 TGTGCCAGCAGCGTGAAGGTAGGGAGCTCCTACAATGAGCAGTTCTTC CASSVKVGSSYNEQFF
NA TRBJ2-1 few TRBV5-6 TGTGCCAGCAGCTTGGAGGTGGCTGTGGCCTACAATGAGCAGTTCTTC CASSLEVAVAYNEQFF
TRBD1 TRBJ1-1 NA TRBV2 TGTGCCAGCAGCCCCACAGGGGGCGGCACTGAAGCTTTCTTT CASSPTGGGTEAFF
NA TRBJ1-2 NA TRBV12-5 TGTGCTAGTGGTCGGGAAGCTGGCTACACCTTC CASGREAGYTF
TRBD1 TRBJ2-2 NA TRBV4-1 TGCGCCAGCAGCCGTGGGCAGGGGGTGACCGGGGAGCTGTTTTTT CASSRGQGVTGELFF
NA TRBJ2-7 many TRBV25-1 TGTGCCAGCAGTGGAGGGTCCGAGCAGTACTTC CASSGGSEQYF
NA TRBJ1-1 NA TRBV7-9 TGTGCCAGCAGCTTAGCTTCCAGCCCCGAAGCTTTCTTT CASSLASSPEAFF
TRBD1 TRBJ1-1 few TRBV20-1 TGCAGTGCTCGACAGGGGAACACTGAAGCTTTCTTT CSARQGNTEAFF